Following are 7 T cell receptor beta chains from one sample sequenced in a study of cytomegalovirus exposure and HLA in healthy donors. The table came from immunoSEQ multiplex PCR; TCRdb's copy has only in-frame clones and leaves some out. The table shows around 350,000 clones, with roughly 88% occurring only once. The sequenced sample consisted of PBMCs. The receptors were gathered from a woman under 30 in good health and CMV-seronegative.

The V and J genes are TRBV7-2 and TRBJ2-1; 7 bases map to TRBD2. The germline gives CDR1 SGHTA, CDR2 FQGNSA. The CDR3 totals 14 residues. The trim removed 0 bases at V and 8 bases at J, leaving 4 bases unmatched. The CDR3 DNA reads as TGTGCCAGCAGCTTAGCTGGCGGGAGAGATGAGCAGTTCTTC. It yields the protein CASSLAGGRDEQFF.

The chain recombines TRBV6-1 with TRBJ2-2; D is undetermined. The CDR3 contains 14 residues. Germline-derived CDR1 and CDR2 are MNHNS and SASEGT. V lost 4 bases and J lost 6, with 12 bases in between. CDR3 in amino acids: CASSAFALSGELFF. The CDR3 bases are TGTGCCAGCAGTGCCTTTGCACTGTCCGGGGAGCTGTTTTTT.

The count of this clone is one. This chain connects TRBV7-9 to TRBJ2-3; D may be TRBD2 (5 bases). V was cut by 5 bases and J by 1 base, with 16 bases left in between. This CDR3 has 16 residues. Germline CDR1 and CDR2: SEHNR and FQNEAQ (reference sequence). CDR3 sequence reads: CASSALLSARTDTQYF. The CDR3 DNA follows: TGTGCCAGCAGCGCCCTTCTTAGCGCGCGCACAGATACGCAGTATTTT. The whole variable domain, filled in from reference TRBV7-9 and TRBJ2-3, reads DTGVSQNPRHKITKRGQNVTFRCDPISEHNRLYWYRQTLGQGPEFLTYFQNEAQLEKSRLLSDRFSAERPKGSFSTLEIQRTEQGDSAMYLCASSALLSARTDTQYFGPGTRLTVL.

About this clone: Other nucleotide sequences in the sample specify the same CDR3. V usage is TRBV5-1 and J usage is TRBJ2-7; TRBD1 is a possible D gene (5 bases). V gave up 4 bases and J gave up 0 bases, with 8 bases separating them. This CDR3 contains 13 residues. CDR1 and CDR2 (germline): SGHRS, YFSETQ. CDR3 residues: CASSVTGSYEQYF. The CDR3 region has the DNA TGCGCCAGCAGCGTCACAGGCTCCTACGAGCAGTACTTC.

The chain recombines TRBV10-2 with TRBJ1-1; D uncertain. Trimming removed 8 bases from V and 3 bases from J, with 16 bases in between. The CDR3 extends over 14 amino acids. Germline values: CDR1 WSHSY, CDR2 SAAADI. This CDR3 reads CASRNGGRDTEAFF. The CDR3 region has the DNA TGCGCCAGCCGAAATGGAGGGCGAGACACTGAAGCTTTCTTT.

The chain recombines TRBV29-1 with TRBJ1-2; TRBD1 agrees at 8 bases. Looked up from germline, CDR1 is SQVTM and CDR2 is ANQGSEA. This CDR3 has 14 amino acids. J gave up 8 bases and V 6 bases, and 14 bases lay outside the gene matches. The CDR3 sequence is CSVEKGKQGVGYTF. The CDR3 DNA reads TGCAGCGTGGAAAAAGGGAAACAGGGGGTCGGCTACACCTTC.

The chain carries TRBV25-1 and TRBJ2-2; TRBD1 matches 10 bases. Germline lookup yields CDR1 MGHDK and CDR2 SYGVNS. CDR3 length: 15 residues. Unmatched junction bases numbered 4, after V lost 6 bases and J lost 3 bases. The CDR3 reads CASRTGTGDTGELFF. CDR3 bases: TGTGCCAGCAGAACCGGGACAGGGGACACCGGGGAGCTGTTTTTT.